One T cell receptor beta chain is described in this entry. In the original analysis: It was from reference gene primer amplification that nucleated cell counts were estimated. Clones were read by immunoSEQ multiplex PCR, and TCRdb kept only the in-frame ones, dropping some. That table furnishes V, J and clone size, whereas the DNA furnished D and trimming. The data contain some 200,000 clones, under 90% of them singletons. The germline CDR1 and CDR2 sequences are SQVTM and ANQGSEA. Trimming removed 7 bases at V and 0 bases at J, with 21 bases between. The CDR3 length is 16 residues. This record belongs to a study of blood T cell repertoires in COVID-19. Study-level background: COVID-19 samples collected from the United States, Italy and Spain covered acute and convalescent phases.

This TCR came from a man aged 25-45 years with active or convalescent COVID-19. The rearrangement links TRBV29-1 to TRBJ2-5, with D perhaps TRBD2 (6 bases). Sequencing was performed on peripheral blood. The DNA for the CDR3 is TGCAGCGCCGGGGGTAGCGCCGGTATGTACCAAGAGACCCAGTACTTC. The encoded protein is CSAGGSAGMYQETQYF. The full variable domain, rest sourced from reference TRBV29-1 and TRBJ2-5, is SAVISQKPSRDICQRGTSLTIQCQVDSQVTMMFWYRQQPGQSLTLIATANQGSEATYESGFVIDKFPISRPNLTFSTLTVSNMSPEDSSIYLCSAGGSAGMYQETQYFGPGTRLLVL.